Included here is one TCR beta chain sequence, with context. The record originates from a study of Ad26.COV2.S vaccination and SARS-CoV-2 variants. Study-level background: Donor got 5x10^10 or 1x10^11 viral particles of Ad26.COV2.S.

The germline V gene has CDR1 MNHEY and CDR2 SMNVEV (reference sequence). Germline trimming cut 4 bases from V and 7 bases from J; bases unmatched to any gene: 13. This CDR3 contains 16 residues. The treatment is: around 19 received Ad26.COV2.S at low or high dose, single or two shots; about 5 received placebo; per-sample allocation not given. Sampling occurred on day 63 after the first vaccine or placebo injection. TCRdb's table, derived via immunoSEQ multiplex PCR, lists solely in-frame clones and lacks some. This table holds about 400,000 clones, under 90% found once. Sequences were derived from peripheral blood, sampled in a trial of Ad26.COV2.S vaccine versus placebo. The chain carries TRBV27 and TRBJ1-2, with 9 bases aligning to TRBD1. This TCR came from a person between 18 and 60 years old who received the Ad26.COV2.S COVID-19 vaccine or a placebo. CDR3 loop: CASSSPSGTGKAGYTF. The CDR3 DNA follows: TGTGCCAGCAGTTCGCCTAGCGGGACAGGGAAAGCTGGCTACACCTTC.